This is a list of T cell receptor beta chains from one sample in a study of blood T cell repertoires in COVID-19. Profiling relied on immunoSEQ multiplex PCR, and the TCRdb table lists in-frame clones only, not all of them. The table includes 190,000 or so clones, around 90% detected once. The sample comprised peripheral blood. These receptors all come from a middle-aged man with acute or convalescent COVID-19. Both conserved end residues are part of each CDR3. A D gene is named only where the DNA matches it firmly. The size field is filled for only some rows; it gives once, few, many or a size class.

TRBV5-4,NA,TRBJ1-2,TRBD1,CASSLRQGAYGYTF,TGTGCCAGCAGCTTGAGGCAGGGGGCTTATGGCTACACCTTC
TRBV6-6,once,TRBJ1-1,NA,CASWKGRQNTEAFF,TGTGCCAGCTGGAAGGGGCGTCAGAACACTGAAGCTTTCTTT
TRBV7-9,NA,TRBJ1-1,NA,CASSRFDRENTEAFF,TGTGCCAGCAGCCGATTCGACCGGGAGAACACTGAAGCTTTCTTT
TRBV19,NA,TRBJ1-5,NA,CASSQGGGSNQPQHF,TGTGCCAGTAGCCAGGGAGGGGGTAGCAATCAGCCCCAGCATTTT
TRBV11-1,NA,TRBJ2-7,NA,CASSSYYEQYF,TGTGCCAGCAGCTCGTACTACGAGCAGTACTTC
TRBV27,NA,TRBJ2-3,NA,CASSFRKAGSGSTDTQYF,TGTGCCAGCAGTTTCAGGAAAGCTGGGTCCGGTAGCACAGATACGCAGTATTTT
TRBV14,NA,TRBJ2-5,NA,CASSQGTLTRETQYF,TGTGCCAGCAGCCAAGGGACTCTGACTCGGGAGACCCAGTACTTC
TRBV9,NA,TRBJ2-1,NA,CASSVLPGSSYNEQFF,TGTGCCAGCAGCGTACTCCCGGGGAGCTCCTACAATGAGCAGTTCTTC
TRBV19,NA,TRBJ2-4,TRBD1,CASSRTGDLKNIQYF,TGTGCCAGTAGCCGGACAGGTGACCTAAAAAACATTCAGTACTTC
TRBV9,NA,TRBJ2-3,TRBD1,CASSATGGITDTQYF,TGTGCCAGCAGCGCTACAGGGGGTATAACAGATACGCAGTATTTT
TRBV11-3,NA,TRBJ2-1,NA,CASSSSGDSRPNEQFF,TGTGCCAGCAGCTCATCCGGGGACTCCCGGCCCAATGAGCAGTTCTTC
TRBV24-1,NA,TRBJ1-2,NA,CATSEPGTRYGYTF,TGTGCCACCAGTGAACCAGGAACTAGATATGGCTACACCTTC
TRBV5-1,NA,TRBJ2-7,TRBD2,CASSPPGTSYEQYF,TGCGCCAGCAGCCCCCCTGGGACTAGCTACGAGCAGTACTTC